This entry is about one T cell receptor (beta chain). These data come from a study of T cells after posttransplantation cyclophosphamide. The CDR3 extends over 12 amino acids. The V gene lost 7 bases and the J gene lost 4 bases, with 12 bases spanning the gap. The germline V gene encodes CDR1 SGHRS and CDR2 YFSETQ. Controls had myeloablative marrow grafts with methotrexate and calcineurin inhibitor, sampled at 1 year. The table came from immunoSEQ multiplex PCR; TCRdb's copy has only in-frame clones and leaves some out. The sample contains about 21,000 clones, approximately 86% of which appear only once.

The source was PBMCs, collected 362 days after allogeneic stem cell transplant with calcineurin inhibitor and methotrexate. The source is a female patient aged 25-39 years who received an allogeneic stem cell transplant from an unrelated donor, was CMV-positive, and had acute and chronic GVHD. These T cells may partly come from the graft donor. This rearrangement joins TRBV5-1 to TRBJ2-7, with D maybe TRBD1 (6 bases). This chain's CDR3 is CASRDTMYEQYF. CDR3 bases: TGCGCCAGCCGGGACACAATGTACGAGCAGTACTTC. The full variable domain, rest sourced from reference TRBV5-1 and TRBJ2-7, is KAGVTQTPRYLIKTRGQQVTLSCSPISGHRSVSWYQQTPGQGLQFLFEYFSETQRNKGNFPGRFSGRQFSNSRSEMNVSTLELGDSALYLCASRDTMYEQYFGPGTRLTVT.